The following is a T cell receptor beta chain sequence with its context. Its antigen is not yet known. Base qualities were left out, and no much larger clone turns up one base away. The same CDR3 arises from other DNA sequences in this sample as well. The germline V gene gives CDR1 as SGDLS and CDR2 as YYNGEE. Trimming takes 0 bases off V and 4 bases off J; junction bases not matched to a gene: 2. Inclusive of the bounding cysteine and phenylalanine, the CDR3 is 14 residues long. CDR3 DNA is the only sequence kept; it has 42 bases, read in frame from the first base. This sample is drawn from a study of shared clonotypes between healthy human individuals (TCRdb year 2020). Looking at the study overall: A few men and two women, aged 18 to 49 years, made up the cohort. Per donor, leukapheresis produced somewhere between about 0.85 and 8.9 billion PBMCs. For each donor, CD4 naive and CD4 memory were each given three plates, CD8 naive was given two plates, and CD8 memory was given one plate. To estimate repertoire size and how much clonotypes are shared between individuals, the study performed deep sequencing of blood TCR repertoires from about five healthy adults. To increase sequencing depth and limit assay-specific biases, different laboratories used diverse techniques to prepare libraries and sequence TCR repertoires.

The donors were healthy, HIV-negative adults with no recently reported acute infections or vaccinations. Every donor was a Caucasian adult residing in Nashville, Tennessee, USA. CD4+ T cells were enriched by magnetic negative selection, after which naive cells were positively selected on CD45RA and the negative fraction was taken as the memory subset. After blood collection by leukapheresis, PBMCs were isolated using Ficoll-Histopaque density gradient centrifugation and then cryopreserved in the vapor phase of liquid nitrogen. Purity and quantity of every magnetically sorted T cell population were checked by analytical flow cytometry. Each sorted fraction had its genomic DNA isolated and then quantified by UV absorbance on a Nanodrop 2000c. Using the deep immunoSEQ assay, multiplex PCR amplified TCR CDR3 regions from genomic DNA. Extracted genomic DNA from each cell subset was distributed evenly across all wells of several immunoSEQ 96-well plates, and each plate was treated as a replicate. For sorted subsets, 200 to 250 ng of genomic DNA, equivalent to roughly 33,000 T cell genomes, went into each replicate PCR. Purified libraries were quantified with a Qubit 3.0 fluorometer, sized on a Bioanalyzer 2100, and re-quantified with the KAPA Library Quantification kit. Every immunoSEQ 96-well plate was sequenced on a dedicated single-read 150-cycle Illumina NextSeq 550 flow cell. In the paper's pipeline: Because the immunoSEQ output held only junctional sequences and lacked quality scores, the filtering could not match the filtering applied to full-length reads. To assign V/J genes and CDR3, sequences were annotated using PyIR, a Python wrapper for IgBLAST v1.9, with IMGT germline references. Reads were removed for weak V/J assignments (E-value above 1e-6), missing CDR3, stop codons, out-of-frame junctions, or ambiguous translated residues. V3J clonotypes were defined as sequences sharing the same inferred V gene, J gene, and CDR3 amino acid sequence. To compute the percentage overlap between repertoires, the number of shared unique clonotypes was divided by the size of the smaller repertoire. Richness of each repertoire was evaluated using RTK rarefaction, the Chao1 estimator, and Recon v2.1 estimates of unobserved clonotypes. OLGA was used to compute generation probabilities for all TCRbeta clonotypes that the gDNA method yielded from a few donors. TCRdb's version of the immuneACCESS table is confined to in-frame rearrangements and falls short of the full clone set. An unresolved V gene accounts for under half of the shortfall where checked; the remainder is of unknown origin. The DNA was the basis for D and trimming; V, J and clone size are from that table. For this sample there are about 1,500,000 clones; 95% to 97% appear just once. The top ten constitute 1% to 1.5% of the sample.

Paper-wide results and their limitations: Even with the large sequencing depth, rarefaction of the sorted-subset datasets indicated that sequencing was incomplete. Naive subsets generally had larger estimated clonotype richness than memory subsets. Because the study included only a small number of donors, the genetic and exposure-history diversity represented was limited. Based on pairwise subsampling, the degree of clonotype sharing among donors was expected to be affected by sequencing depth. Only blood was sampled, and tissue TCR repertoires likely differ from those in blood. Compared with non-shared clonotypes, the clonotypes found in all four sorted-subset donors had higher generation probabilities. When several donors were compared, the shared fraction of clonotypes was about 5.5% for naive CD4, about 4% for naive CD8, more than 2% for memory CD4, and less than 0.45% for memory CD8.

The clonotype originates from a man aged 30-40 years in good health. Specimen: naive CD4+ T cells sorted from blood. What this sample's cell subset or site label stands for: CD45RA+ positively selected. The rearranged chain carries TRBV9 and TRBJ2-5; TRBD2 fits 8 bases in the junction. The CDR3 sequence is CASSVGGGRETQYF. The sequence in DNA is TGTGCCAGCAGCGTAGGCGGGGGGCGAGAGACCCAGTACTTC.